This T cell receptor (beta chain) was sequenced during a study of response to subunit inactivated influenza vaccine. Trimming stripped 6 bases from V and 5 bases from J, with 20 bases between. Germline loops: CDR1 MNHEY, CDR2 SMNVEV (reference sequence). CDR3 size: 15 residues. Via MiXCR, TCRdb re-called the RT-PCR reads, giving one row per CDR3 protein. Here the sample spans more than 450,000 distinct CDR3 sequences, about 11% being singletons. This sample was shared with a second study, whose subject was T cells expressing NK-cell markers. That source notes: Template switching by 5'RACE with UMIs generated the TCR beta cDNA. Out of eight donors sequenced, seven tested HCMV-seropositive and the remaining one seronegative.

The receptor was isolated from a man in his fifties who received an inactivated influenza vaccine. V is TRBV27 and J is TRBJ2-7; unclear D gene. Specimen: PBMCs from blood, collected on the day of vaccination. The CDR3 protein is CASSLGVRPGNEQYF. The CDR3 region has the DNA TGTGCCAGCAGCCTCGGTGTTCGTCCGGGCAACGAGCAGTACTTC.